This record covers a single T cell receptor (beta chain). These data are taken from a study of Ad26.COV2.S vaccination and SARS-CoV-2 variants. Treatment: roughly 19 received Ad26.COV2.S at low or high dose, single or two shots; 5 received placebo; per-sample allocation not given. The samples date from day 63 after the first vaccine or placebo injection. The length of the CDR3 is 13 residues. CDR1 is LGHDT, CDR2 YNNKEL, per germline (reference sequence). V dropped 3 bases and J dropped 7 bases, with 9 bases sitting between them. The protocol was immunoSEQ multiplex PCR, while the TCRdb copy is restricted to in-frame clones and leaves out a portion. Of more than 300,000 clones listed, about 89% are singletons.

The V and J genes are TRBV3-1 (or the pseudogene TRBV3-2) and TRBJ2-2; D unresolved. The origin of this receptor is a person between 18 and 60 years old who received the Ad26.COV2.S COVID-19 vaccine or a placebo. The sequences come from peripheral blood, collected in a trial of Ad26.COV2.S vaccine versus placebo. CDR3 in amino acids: CASSHGPVGELFF. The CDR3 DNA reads TGTGCCAGCAGCCATGGGCCCGTCGGGGAGCTGTTTTTT.